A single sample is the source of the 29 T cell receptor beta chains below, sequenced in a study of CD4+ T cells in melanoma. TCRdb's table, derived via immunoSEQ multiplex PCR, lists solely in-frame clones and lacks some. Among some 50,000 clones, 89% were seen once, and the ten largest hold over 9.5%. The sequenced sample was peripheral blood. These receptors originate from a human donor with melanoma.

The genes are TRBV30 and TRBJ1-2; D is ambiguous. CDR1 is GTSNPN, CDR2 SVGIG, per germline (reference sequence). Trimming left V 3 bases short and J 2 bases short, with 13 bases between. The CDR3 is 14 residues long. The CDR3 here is CAWSYGRTNYGYTF. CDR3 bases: TGTGCCTGGAGCTACGGACGGACGAACTATGGCTACACCTTC.

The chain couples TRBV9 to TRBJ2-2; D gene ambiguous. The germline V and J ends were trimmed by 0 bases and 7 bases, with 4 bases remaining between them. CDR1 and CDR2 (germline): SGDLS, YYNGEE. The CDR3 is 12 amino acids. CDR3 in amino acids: CASSVEGGELFF. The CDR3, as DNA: TGTGCCAGCAGCGTAGAAGGCGGGGAGCTGTTTTTT.

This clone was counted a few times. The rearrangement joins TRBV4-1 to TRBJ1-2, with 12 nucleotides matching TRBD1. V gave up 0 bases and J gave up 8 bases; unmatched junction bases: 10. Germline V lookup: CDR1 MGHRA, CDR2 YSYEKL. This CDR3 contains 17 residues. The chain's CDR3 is CASSQDLGTGGAGGYTF. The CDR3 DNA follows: TGCGCCAGCAGCCAAGATTTGGGGACAGGGGGCGCAGGGGGCTACACCTTC.

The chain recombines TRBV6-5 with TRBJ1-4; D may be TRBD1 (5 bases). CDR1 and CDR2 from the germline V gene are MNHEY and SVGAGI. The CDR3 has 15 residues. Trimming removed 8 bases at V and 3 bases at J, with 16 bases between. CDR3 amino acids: CASGTPGRPNEKLFF. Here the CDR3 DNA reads TGTGCCAGCGGTACACCGGGACGGCCTAATGAAAAACTGTTTTTT.

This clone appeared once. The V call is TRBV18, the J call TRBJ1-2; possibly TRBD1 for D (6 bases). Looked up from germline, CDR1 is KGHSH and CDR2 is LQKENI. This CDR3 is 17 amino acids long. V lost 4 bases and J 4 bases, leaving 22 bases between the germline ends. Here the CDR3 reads CASSLDSPLASFYGYTF. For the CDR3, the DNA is TGTGCCAGCTCACTGGACAGTCCCCTGGCCTCATTCTATGGCTACACCTTC.

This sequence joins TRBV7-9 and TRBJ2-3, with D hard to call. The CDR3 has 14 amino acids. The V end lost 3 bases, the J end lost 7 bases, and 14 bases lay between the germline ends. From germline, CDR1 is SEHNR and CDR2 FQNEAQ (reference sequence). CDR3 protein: CASSFGNTPYTQYF. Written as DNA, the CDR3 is TGTGCCAGCAGCTTTGGGAACACTCCCTATACGCAGTATTTT. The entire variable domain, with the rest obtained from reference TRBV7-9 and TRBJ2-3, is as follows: DTGVSQNPRHKITKRGQNVTFRCDPISEHNRLYWYRQTLGQGPEFLTYFQNEAQLEKSRLLSDRFSAERPKGSFSTLEIQRTEQGDSAMYLCASSFGNTPYTQYFGPGTRLTVL.

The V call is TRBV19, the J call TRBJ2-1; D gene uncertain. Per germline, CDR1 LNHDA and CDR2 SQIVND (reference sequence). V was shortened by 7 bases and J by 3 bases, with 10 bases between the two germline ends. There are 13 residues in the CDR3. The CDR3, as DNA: TGTGCCAGTACAGCAGGCTACTACAATGAGCAGTTCTTC. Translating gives CASTAGYYNEQFF.

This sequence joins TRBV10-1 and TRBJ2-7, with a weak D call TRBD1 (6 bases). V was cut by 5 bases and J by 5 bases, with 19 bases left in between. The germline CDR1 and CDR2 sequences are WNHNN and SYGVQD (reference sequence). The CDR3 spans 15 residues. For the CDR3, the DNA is TGCGCCAGCAGTCAAGAGGGCACAGGGATCCACGAGCAGTACTTC. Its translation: CASSQEGTGIHEQYF.

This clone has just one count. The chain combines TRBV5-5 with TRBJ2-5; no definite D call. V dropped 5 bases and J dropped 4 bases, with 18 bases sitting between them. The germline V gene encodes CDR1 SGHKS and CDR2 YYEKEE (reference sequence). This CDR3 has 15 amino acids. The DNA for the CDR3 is TGTGCCAGCAGTTCCCAGGCAGGTCCTGGAGAGACCCAGTACTTC. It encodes CASSSQAGPGETQYF.

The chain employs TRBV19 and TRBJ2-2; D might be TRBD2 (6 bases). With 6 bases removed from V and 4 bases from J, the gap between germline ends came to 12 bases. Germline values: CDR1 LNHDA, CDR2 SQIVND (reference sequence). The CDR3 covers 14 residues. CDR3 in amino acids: CASSPRLVTGELFF. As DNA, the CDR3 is TGTGCCAGTAGCCCCAGACTAGTCACCGGGGAGCTGTTTTTT.

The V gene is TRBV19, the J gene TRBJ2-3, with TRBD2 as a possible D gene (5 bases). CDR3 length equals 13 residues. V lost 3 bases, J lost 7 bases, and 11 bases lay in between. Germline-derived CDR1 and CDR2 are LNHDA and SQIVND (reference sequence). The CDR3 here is CASSISGSNTQYF. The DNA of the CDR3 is TGTGCCAGTAGTATTTCGGGGTCAAATACGCAGTATTTT.

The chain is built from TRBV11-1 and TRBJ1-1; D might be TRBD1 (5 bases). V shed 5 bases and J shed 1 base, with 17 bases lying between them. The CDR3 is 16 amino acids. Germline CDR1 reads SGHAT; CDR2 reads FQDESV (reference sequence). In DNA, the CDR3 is TGTGCCAGCAGCCTGTACCCTCGGGGCGGGAACACTGAAGCTTTCTTT. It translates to CASSLYPRGGNTEAFF.

The CDR3 spells CASSLEGPGAKNIQYF. The CDR3 nucleotides read TGTGCCAGCAGTTTAGAGGGTCCGGGGGCCAAAAACATTCAGTACTTC. The chain is built from TRBV27 and TRBJ2-4; D may be TRBD2 (5 bases). Germline CDR1 and CDR2: MNHEY and SMNVEV (reference sequence). V shed 2 bases and J shed 1 base, with 12 bases lying between them. The CDR3 consists of 16 residues.

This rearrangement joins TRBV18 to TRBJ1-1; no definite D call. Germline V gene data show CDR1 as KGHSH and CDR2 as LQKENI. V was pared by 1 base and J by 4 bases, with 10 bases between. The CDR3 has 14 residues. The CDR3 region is CASSPRRVSTEAFF. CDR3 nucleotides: TGTGCCAGCTCACCACGGAGGGTAAGCACTGAAGCTTTCTTT.

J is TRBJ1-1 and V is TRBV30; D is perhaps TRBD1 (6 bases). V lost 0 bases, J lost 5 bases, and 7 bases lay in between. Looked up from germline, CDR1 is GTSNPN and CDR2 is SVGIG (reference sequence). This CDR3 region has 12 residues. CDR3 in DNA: TGTGCCTGGAGTGTAGGGGGGACTGAAGCTTTCTTT. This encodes CAWSVGGTEAFF.

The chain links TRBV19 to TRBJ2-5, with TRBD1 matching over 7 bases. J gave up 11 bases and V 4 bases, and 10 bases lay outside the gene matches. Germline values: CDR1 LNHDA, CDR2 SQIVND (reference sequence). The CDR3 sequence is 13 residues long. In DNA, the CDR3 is TGTGCCAGTAGTACCGGACAGGCCGCATCTCAGTACTTC. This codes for CASSTGQAASQYF.

CDR3: CASSTQRGGGPNYGYTF. In DNA form, the CDR3 reads TGTGCCAGCAGCACTCAGAGGGGAGGGGGCCCTAACTATGGCTACACCTTC. The rearrangement links TRBV9 to TRBJ1-2; 7 bases line up with TRBD1. Germline CDR1 reads SGDLS; CDR2 reads YYNGEE. The V segment lost 4 bases and the J segment 0 bases; nucleotides outside the gene matches: 12. CDR3 length: 17 amino acids.

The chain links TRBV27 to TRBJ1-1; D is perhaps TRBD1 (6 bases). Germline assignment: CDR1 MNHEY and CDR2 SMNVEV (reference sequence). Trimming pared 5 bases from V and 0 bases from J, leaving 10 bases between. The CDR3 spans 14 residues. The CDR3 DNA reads TGTGCCAGCAGTCTCACAGGGTTGAACACTGAAGCTTTCTTT. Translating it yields CASSLTGLNTEAFF.

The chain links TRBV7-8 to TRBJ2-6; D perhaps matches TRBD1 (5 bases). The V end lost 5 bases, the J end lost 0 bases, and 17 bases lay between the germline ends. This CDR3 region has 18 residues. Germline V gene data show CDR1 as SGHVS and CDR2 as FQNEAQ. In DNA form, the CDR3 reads TGTGCCAGCAGCAGGTGGGGCAGTGGCCGCTCTGGGGCCAACGTCCTGACTTTC. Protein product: CASSRWGSGRSGANVLTF.

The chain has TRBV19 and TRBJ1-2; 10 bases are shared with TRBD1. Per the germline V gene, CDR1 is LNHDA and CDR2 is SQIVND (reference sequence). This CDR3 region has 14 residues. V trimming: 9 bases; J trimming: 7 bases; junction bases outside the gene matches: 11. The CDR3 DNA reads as TGTGCCAGCACCGGGACAGGGGAAATTCGTGGCTACACCTTC. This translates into CASTGTGEIRGYTF.

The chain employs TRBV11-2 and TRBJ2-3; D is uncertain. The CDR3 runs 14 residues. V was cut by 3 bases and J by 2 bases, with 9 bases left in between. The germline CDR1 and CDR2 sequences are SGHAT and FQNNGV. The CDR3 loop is CASSFGQPTDTQYF. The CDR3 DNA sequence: TGTGCCAGCAGCTTCGGCCAGCCCACAGATACGCAGTATTTT.

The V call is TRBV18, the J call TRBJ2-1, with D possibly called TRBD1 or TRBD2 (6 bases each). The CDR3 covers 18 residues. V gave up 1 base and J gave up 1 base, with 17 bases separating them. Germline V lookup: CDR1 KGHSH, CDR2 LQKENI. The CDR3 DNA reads TGTGCCAGCTCACCACTTGTGGGGGGCACGTCATCCTACAATGAGCAGTTCTTC. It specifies CASSPLVGGTSSYNEQFF.

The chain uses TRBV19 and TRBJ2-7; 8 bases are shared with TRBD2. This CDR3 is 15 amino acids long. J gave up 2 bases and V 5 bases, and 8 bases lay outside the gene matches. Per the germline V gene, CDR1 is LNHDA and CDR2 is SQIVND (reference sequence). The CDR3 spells CASSPHTGLAYEQYF. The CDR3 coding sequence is TGTGCCAGTAGTCCTCATACGGGACTAGCCTACGAGCAGTACTTC.

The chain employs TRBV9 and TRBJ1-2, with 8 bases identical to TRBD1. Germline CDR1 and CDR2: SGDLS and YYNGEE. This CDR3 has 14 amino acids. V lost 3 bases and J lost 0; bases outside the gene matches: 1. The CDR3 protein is CASSADRANYGYTF. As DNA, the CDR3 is TGTGCCAGCAGCGCGGACAGGGCTAACTATGGCTACACCTTC.

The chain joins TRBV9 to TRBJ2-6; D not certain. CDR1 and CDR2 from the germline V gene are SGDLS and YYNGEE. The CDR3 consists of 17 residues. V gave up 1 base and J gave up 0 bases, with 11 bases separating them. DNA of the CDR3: TGTGCCAGCAGCGTAACCCCTGGGATCTCTGGGGCCAACGTCCTGACTTTC. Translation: CASSVTPGISGANVLTF.

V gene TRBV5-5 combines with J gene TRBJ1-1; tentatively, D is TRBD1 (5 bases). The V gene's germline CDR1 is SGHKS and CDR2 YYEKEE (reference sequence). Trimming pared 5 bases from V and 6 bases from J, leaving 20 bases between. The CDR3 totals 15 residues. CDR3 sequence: CASRSTGTLGAEAFF. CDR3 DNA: TGTGCCAGCAGGTCTACCGGGACCCTAGGCGCTGAAGCTTTCTTT.

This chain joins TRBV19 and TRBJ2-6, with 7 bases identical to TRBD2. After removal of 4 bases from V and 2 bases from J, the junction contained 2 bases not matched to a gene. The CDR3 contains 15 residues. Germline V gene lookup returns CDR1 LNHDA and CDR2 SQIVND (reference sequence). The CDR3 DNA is TGTGCCAGTAGTAGGGGGGGGGCTGGGGCCAACGTCCTGACTTTC. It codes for CASSRGGAGANVLTF.

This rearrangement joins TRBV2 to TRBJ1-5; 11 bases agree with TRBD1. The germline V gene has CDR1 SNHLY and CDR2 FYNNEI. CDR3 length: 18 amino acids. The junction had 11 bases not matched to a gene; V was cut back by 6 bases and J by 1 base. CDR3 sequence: CASRGGQGALGSNQPQHF. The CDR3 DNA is TGTGCCAGCAGAGGCGGACAGGGGGCGTTAGGAAGCAATCAGCCCCAGCATTTT.

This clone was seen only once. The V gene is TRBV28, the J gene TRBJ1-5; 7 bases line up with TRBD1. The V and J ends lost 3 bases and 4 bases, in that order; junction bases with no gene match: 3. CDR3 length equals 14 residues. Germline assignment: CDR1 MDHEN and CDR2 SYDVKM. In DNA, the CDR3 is TGTGCCAGCAGTTTGACAGGGAGGAATCAGCCCCAGCATTTT. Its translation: CASSLTGRNQPQHF.